These T cell receptor beta chains were read from a single sample in a study of blood T cells in healthy people across ages. TCRdb itself ran the 5' RACE reads through MiXCR, one entry per CDR3 protein. This sample yields under 2,000,000 distinct CDR3 sequences, of which less than 50% are seen a single time; around 2.1% belongs to the top ten. The sample comprised blood. These receptors were obtained from a woman aged 40-49 years in good health. Both conserved end residues are part of each CDR3. The order of the fields is J gene, D gene, V gene, clone size, CDR3 protein, CDR3 DNA. A D gene is named only where the DNA matches it firmly. A clone size is listed for some rows: how often the clone was seen (once, few, many), or a class if it is expanded.

J gene: TRBJ2-7; D gene: TRBD1; V gene: TRBV28; clone size: few; CDR3 protein: CASSQGAGFYEQYF; CDR3 DNA: TGTGCCAGCAGTCAGGGGGCAGGCTTCTACGAGCAGTACTTC
J gene: TRBJ2-3; D gene: -; V gene: TRBV27; clone size: -; CDR3 protein: CASSLSASSKGTDTQYF; CDR3 DNA: TGTGCCAGCAGTTTATCGGCTAGCTCGAAGGGTACAGATACGCAGTATTTT
J gene: TRBJ2-1; D gene: -; V gene: TRBV20-1; clone size: few; CDR3 protein: CSAGPREFNEQFF; CDR3 DNA: TGCAGTGCTGGGCCCCGGGAATTCAATGAGCAGTTCTTC
J gene: TRBJ1-2; D gene: -; V gene: TRBV5-5; clone size: few; CDR3 protein: CASSHSTGDYGYTF; CDR3 DNA: TGTGCCAGCAGCCACTCAACAGGAGACTATGGCTACACCTTC
J gene: TRBJ2-3; D gene: TRBD1; V gene: TRBV7-2; clone size: -; CDR3 protein: CASSLQGVITTDTQYF; CDR3 DNA: TGTGCCAGCAGCCTACAGGGGGTTATAACTACAGATACGCAGTATTTT
J gene: TRBJ1-2; D gene: -; V gene: TRBV24-1; clone size: -; CDR3 protein: CATRGGPSNNYGYTF; CDR3 DNA: TGTGCCACCAGAGGTGGACCGTCGAACAACTATGGCTACACCTTC
J gene: TRBJ2-3; D gene: -; V gene: TRBV24-1; clone size: few; CDR3 protein: CATSDPTEPSTDTQYF; CDR3 DNA: TGTGCCACCAGTGACCCGACGGAACCTAGCACAGATACGCAGTATTTT
J gene: TRBJ1-2; D gene: -; V gene: TRBV7-2; clone size: -; CDR3 protein: CASSLADPRNYGYTF; CDR3 DNA: TGTGCCAGCAGCTTAGCAGATCCACGGAACTATGGCTACACCTTC
J gene: TRBJ2-3; D gene: TRBD2; V gene: TRBV2; clone size: -; CDR3 protein: CATLIGSGGEYTDTQYF; CDR3 DNA: TGTGCCACCTTGATTGGTAGCGGGGGCGAATACACAGATACGCAGTATTTT
J gene: TRBJ2-1; D gene: -; V gene: TRBV4-3; clone size: -; CDR3 protein: CASSRSIGTYNEQFF; CDR3 DNA: TGCGCCAGCAGCCGGTCAATTGGGACCTACAATGAGCAGTTCTTC
J gene: TRBJ2-1; D gene: -; V gene: TRBV4-3; clone size: few; CDR3 protein: CASSQELSLTYNEQFF; CDR3 DNA: TGCGCCAGCAGCCAAGAACTTTCGCTTACCTACAATGAGCAGTTCTTC
J gene: TRBJ2-1; D gene: TRBD2; V gene: TRBV5-1; clone size: -; CDR3 protein: CASSSSGGANKNNEQFF; CDR3 DNA: TGCGCCAGCAGCAGTAGCGGGGGGGCCAATAAGAACAATGAGCAGTTCTTC
J gene: TRBJ2-5; D gene: TRBD2; V gene: TRBV6-2/TRBV6-3; clone size: -; CDR3 protein: CASRTSGGAGQYF; CDR3 DNA: TGTGCCAGCAGGACTAGCGGGGGAGCTGGGCAGTACTTC